The 17 T cell receptor beta chains in this list originate from one sample, sequenced in a study of monozygotic twins with inflammatory bowel disease. TCRdb reprocessed the 5' RACE reads, keeping one entry per CDR3 protein, no DNA. This sample's table has some 330,000 distinct CDR3 sequences. The specimen was blood. These receptors all stem from a human donor with ulcerative colitis or Crohn's disease, or a healthy co-twin of an affected twin (not recorded which).

The V gene is TRBV18, the J gene TRBJ2-1; TCRdb names TRBD1, which stays unverified in the absence of DNA. The CDR3 runs to 17 residues. From germline, CDR1 is KGHSH and CDR2 LQKENI. The CDR3 here is CASSPSPGTGTYNEQFF.

The CDR3 protein is CASRGRMNTGELFF. The gene calls are TRBV12-3 or TRBV12-4 and TRBJ2-2; TCRdb's assignment of TRBD1 cannot be checked, as there is no DNA. The CDR3 contains 14 residues.

The rearrangement links TRBV2 to TRBJ2-5; the TRBD1 assignment by TCRdb is unverifiable without DNA. Per germline, CDR1 SNHLY and CDR2 FYNNEI. The CDR3 runs to 13 residues. The CDR3 loop reads CASSEPGPWTQYF. Based on the CDR3 plus reference TRBV2 and TRBJ2-5, the full variable domain is EPEVTQTPSHQVTQMGQEVILRCVPISNHLYFYWYRQILGQKVEFLVSFYNNEISEKSEIFDDQFSVERPDGSNFTLKIRSTKLEDSAMYFCASSEPGPWTQYFGPGTRLLVL.

The V and J genes are TRBV7-2 and TRBJ2-2. The CDR3 length is 13 residues. Germline V lookup: CDR1 SGHTA, CDR2 FQGNSA. CDR3 in amino acids: CASSAKGTGELFF.

The chain employs TRBV6-5 and TRBJ2-2; TCRdb returns TRBD1, unconfirmable since there is no DNA. The CDR3 runs to 17 residues. Germline assignment: CDR1 MNHEY and CDR2 SVGAGI. CDR3 amino acids: CASSYFRGQGGTGELFF.

The chain joins TRBV6-2 or TRBV6-3 to TRBJ2-1; TCRdb gives TRBD2 as the D gene, but with no DNA this cannot be confirmed. This CDR3 comprises 15 residues. Germline lookup yields CDR1 MNHEY and CDR2 SVGEGT. The chain's CDR3 is CASSYLAGGPNEQFF.

The V and J genes are TRBV6-1 and TRBJ2-5. Germline V gene lookup returns CDR1 MNHNS and CDR2 SASEGT. This CDR3 is built from 12 residues. This CDR3 reads CASSEVGETQYF.

The J gene is TRBJ1-1, the V gene TRBV30; TCRdb selects TRBD1, and the lack of DNA leaves this call unchecked. CDR3 length: 13 residues. Germline CDR1 GTSNPN, CDR2 SVGIG (reference sequence). CDR3 protein: CAWSPRGDSKAFF.

The chain is built from TRBV18 and TRBJ2-7. The CDR3 consists of 12 residues. CDR1 is KGHSH and CDR2 is LQKENI in the germline V gene. The CDR3 spells CASSPNGYEQYF.

The genes are TRBV7-2 and TRBJ2-1; TCRdb lists TRBD2, though no DNA is available to test this call. The CDR3 loop spans 14 amino acids. From germline, CDR1 is SGHTA and CDR2 FQGNSA. This chain's CDR3 is CASSLGVGPREQFF.

The chain is built from TRBV5-4 and TRBJ2-3; TCRdb picks TRBD1, but there is no DNA to check that call. This CDR3 has 15 residues. Germline CDR1 SGHNT, CDR2 YYREEE (reference sequence). This chain's CDR3 is CASSFLGARSDTQYF. Filled out from reference TRBV5-4 and TRBJ2-3, the complete variable domain reads ETGVTQSPTHLIKTRGQQVTLRCSSQSGHNTVSWYQQALGQGPQFIFQYYREEENGRGNFPPRFSGLQFPNYSSELNVNALELDDSALYLCASSFLGARSDTQYFGPGTRLTVL.

This chain links TRBV6-2 or TRBV6-3 with TRBJ2-7; without DNA, the TCRdb call of TRBD1 cannot be checked. The germline V gene has CDR1 MNHEY and CDR2 SVGEGT. The CDR3 length is 14 residues. CDR3 residues: CASVRGTGVYEQYF.

CDR3: CASSVVGADGQFF. The V call is TRBV6-2 or TRBV6-3, the J call TRBJ2-1; TCRdb proposes TRBD1, but this gene call is untestable without DNA. CDR3 length: 13 residues. In germline, CDR1 is MNHEY, CDR2 SVGEGT.

The chain employs TRBV19 and TRBJ1-3. CDR1 is LNHDA, CDR2 SQIVND, per germline (reference sequence). CDR3 length: 14 residues. CDR3: CASKRDQSGNTIYF.

This chain uses TRBV7-2 with TRBJ2-7; lacking DNA, the TRBD2 call made by TCRdb goes unchecked. The CDR3 covers 13 residues. Germline V gene data show CDR1 as SGHTA and CDR2 as FQGNSA. The CDR3 loop reads CASSPEADYEQYF. Full variable domain (missing parts from reference TRBV7-2 and TRBJ2-7): GAGVSQSPSNKVTEKGKDVELRCDPISGHTALYWYRQSLGQGLEFLIYFQGNSAPDKSGLPSDRFSAERTGGSVSTLTIQRTQQEDSAVYLCASSPEADYEQYFGPGTRLTVT.

This chain connects TRBV6-1 to TRBJ1-1. Germline loops: CDR1 MNHNS, CDR2 SASEGT. This CDR3 comprises 14 residues. This CDR3 is CASSPVRGNTEAFF.

The chain employs TRBV6-5 and TRBJ1-2; TCRdb picks TRBD1, but there is no DNA to check that call. The V gene's germline CDR1 is MNHEY and CDR2 SVGAGI. The CDR3 consists of 16 residues. The CDR3 loop reads CASSYPKGQGAYGYTF.